This paragraph reports one T cell receptor beta chain. The target of this receptor is not known. Per-nucleotide qualities are absent, and no much larger clonotype sits a single base away. TCR CDR3 regions were amplified from genomic DNA by multiplex PCR using the deep immunoSEQ assay. For each cell subset, the extracted genomic DNA was distributed evenly across all wells of several immunoSEQ 96-well plates, and each plate served as one replicate. For unsorted PBMC, each replicate PCR was loaded with approximately 300 ng genomic DNA, equivalent to 30,000 or so T cell genomes. Unsorted PBMC genomic DNA was sequenced across ten immunoSEQ deep assay plates. Purified libraries were quantified with a Qubit 3.0 fluorometer, sized on a Bioanalyzer 2100, and re-quantified with the KAPA Library Quantification kit. Each immunoSEQ 96-well plate was sequenced on its own single-read 150-cycle Illumina NextSeq 550 flow cell. From the authors' description of their analysis: The immunoSEQ output contained only junctional sequences without quality scores, so filtering could not match that applied to full-length reads. To assign V/J genes and CDR3, sequences were annotated against IMGT germline references using PyIR, a Python wrapper for IgBLAST v1.9. Reads were filtered out if the reads had weak V/J assignments (E-value above 1e-6), no CDR3, stop codons, out-of-frame junctions, or ambiguous translated residues. A V3J clonotype was defined by an identical inferred V gene, J gene, and CDR3 amino acid sequence. The percentage overlap between two repertoires was calculated by dividing the number of shared unique clonotypes by the size of the smaller repertoire. Three approaches were used to assess repertoire richness: RTK rarefaction, the Chao1 estimator, and Recon v2.1 estimates of unobserved clonotypes. TCRdb holds this immuneACCESS table with in-frame rearrangements only. Some clones are missing; in checked studies, unresolved V genes explain under half, and the rest has no known cause. D and trimming come from the DNA, and the V and J calls and clone size come from that table. Across this sample there are some 470,000 clones, with 60% to 85% seen only once. Over 10% of the sample goes to the ten largest clones.

The donors were healthy, HIV-negative adults with no recently reported acute infections or vaccinations. All donors were Caucasian adults living in Nashville, Tennessee, USA. For unsorted samples, about 90 million PBMCs were counted, and genomic DNA was extracted using the QIAamp DNA Blood Mini kit. After blood collection by leukapheresis, PBMCs were isolated using Ficoll-Histopaque density gradient centrifugation and then cryopreserved in the vapor phase of liquid nitrogen. This entry is derived from a study of shared clonotypes between healthy human individuals (dated by TCRdb to about 2020). Regarding the research as a whole: A few men and a couple of women, aged 18 to 49 years, made up the cohort. Each donor's leukapheresis produced roughly between roughly 0.85 and 10 billion PBMCs. To estimate repertoire size and how much clonotype sharing occurs between individuals, the study deeply sequenced the blood TCR repertoires of several healthy adults. To increase sequencing depth and limit assay-specific biases, TCR repertoire library preparation and sequencing were carried out by different laboratories using diverse techniques.

Study-wide findings and limitations: Because the study included a small number of donors, the genetic and exposure-history diversity represented was limited. Pairwise subsampling indicated that sequencing depth was expected to affect the degree of clonotype sharing among donors. Sampling was restricted to blood, and TCR repertoires in tissues likely differ from the TCR repertoires found in blood.

The germline V gene (reference sequence) supplies CDR1 MNHEY and CDR2 SMNVEV. From the cysteine up to the phenylalanine, the CDR3 has a length of 15 residues. Only the CDR3 portion is preserved as DNA: 45 bases, with reading frame beginning at the first base. Germline trimming: 2 bases from V, 3 bases from J; junction bases outside gene matches: 7. Input material: PBMCs. The chain is made from TRBV27 and TRBJ2-7; the central 7 bases match TRBD2. The TCR was taken from a woman aged 40 to 50 in good health. Some clones in this sample may be carry-over from other donors' samples. The CDR3 region reads CASSLVRGSYYEQYF. The sequence in DNA is TGTGCCAGCAGTTTAGTCCGCGGGAGCTACTACGAGCAGTACTTC.